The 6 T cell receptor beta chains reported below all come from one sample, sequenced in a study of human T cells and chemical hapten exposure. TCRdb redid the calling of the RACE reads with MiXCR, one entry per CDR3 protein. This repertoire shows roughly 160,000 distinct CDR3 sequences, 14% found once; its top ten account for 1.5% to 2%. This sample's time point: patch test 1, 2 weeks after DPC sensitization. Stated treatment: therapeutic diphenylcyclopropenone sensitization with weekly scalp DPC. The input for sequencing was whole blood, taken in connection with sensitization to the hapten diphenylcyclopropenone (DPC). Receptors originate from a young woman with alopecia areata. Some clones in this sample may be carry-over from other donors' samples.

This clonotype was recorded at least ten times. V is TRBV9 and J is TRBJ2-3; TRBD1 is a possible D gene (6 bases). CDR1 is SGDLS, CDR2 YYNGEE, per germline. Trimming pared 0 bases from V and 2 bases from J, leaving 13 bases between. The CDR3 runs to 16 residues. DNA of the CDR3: TGTGCCAGCAGCGTAGGAGCAGGGGACCTCACAGATACGCAGTATTTT. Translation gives CASSVGAGDLTDTQYF.

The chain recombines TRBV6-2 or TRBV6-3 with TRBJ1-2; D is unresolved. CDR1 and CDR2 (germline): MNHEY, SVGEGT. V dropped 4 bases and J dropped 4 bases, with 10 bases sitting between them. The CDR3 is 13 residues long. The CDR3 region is CASSSAGAYGYTF. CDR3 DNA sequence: TGTGCCAGCAGTTCGGCAGGAGCCTATGGCTACACCTTC.

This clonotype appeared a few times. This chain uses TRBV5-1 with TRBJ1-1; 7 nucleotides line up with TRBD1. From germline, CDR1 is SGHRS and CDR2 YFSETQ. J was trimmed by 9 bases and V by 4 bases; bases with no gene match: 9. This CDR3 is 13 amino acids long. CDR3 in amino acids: CASSPGQQGQAFF. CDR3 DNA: TGCGCCAGCAGCCCGGGACAGCAGGGCCAAGCTTTCTTT.

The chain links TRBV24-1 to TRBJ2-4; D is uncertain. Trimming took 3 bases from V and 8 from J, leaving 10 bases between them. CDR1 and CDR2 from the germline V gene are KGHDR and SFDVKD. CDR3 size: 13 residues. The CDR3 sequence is CATSDDKYDIQYF. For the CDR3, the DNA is TGTGCCACCAGTGATGACAAGTACGACATTCAGTACTTC.

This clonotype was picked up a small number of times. The CDR3 loop is CASSEYGAGGIPEAFF. In nucleotides, the CDR3 is TGTGCCAGCAGTGAATATGGGGCAGGAGGGATCCCTGAAGCTTTCTTT. The chain recombines TRBV6-1 with TRBJ1-1, with D tentatively TRBD1 (5 bases). Per the germline V gene, CDR1 is MNHNS and CDR2 is SASEGT. The CDR3 sequence is 16 residues long. The V end was cut by 2 bases, the J end by 6 bases, with 19 bases between.

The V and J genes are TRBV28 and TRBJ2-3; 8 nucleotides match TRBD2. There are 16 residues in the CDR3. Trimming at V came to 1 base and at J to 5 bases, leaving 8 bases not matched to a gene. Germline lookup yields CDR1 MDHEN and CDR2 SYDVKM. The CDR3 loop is CASSLSGGASEDTQYF. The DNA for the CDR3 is TGTGCCAGCAGTTTATCGGGGGGGGCCTCCGAAGATACGCAGTATTTT.